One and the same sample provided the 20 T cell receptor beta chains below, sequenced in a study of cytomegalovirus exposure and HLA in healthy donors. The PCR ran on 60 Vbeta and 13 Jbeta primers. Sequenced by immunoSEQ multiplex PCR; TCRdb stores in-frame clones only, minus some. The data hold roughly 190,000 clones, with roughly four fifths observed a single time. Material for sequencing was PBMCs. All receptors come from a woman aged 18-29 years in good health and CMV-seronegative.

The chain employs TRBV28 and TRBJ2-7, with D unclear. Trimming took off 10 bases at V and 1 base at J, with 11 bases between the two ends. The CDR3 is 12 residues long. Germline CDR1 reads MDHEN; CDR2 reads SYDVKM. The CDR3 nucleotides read TGTGCCACCGACGACACTTCCTACGAGCAGTACTTC. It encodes CATDDTSYEQYF.

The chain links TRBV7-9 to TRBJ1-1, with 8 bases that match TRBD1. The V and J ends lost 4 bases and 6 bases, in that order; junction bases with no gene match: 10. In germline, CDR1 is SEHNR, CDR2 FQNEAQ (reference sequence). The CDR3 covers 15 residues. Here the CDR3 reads CASSSMGQEGAEAFF. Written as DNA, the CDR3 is TGTGCCAGCAGCTCTATGGGACAGGAGGGCGCTGAAGCTTTCTTT.

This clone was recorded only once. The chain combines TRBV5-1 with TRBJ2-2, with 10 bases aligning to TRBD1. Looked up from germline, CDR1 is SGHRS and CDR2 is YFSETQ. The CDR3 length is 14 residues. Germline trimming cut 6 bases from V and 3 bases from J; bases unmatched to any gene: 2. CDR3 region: CASTGQGYTGELFF. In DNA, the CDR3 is TGCGCCAGCACGGGACAGGGGTACACCGGGGAGCTGTTTTTT.

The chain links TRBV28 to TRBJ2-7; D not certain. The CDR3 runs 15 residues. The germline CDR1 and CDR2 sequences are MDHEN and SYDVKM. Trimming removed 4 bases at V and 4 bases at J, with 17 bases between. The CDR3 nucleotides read TGTGCCAGCAGTTCCGTATTGAAAGCTTATTACGAGCAGTACTTC. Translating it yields CASSSVLKAYYEQYF.

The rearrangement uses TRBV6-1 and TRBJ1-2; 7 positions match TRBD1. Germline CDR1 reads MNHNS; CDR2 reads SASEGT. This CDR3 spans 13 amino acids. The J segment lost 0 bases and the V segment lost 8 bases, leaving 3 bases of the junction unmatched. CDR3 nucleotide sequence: TGTGCCAGCCGGGACAGCCCTAACTATGGCTACACCTTC. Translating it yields CASRDSPNYGYTF.

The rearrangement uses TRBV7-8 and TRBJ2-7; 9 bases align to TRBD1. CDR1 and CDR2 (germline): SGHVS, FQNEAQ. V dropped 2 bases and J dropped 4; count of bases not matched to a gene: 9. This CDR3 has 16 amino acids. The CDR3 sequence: CASSLWGQGQGYEQYF. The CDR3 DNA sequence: TGTGCCAGCAGCTTATGGGGACAGGGACAGGGTTACGAGCAGTACTTC.

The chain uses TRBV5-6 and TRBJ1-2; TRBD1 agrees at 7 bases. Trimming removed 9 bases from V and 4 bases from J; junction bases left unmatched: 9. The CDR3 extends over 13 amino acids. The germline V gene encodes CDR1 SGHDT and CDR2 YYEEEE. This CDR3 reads CATYWTGAYGYTF. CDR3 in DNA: TGTGCCACCTATTGGACAGGAGCCTATGGCTACACCTTC. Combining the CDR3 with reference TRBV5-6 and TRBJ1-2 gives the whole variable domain DAGVTQSPTHLIKTRGQQVTLRCSPKSGHDTVSWYQQALGQGPQFIFQYYEEEERQRGNFPDRFSGHQFPNYSSELNVNALLLGDSALYLCATYWTGAYGYTFGSGTRLTVV.

CDR3 in amino acids: CASSLLRTGDYGYTF. The CDR3 region has the DNA TGTGCCAGCAGTTTACTTCGGACGGGGGACTATGGCTACACCTTC. This chain uses TRBV6-5 with TRBJ1-2; TRBD1 is a possible D gene (5 bases). V was shortened by 4 bases and J by 3 bases, with 15 bases between the two germline ends. Germline CDR1 MNHEY, CDR2 SVGAGI. The CDR3 totals 15 residues.

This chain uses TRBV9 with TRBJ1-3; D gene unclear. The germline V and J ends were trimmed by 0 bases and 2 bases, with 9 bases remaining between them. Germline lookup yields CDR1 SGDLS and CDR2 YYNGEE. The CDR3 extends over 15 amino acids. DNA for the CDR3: TGTGCCAGCAGCGTAGTAAGTGGGCCTGGAAACACCATATATTTT. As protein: CASSVVSGPGNTIYF.

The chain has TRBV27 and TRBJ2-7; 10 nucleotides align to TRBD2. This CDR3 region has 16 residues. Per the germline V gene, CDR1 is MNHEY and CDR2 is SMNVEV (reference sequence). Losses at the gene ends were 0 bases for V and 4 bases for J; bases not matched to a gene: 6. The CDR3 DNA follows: TGTGCCAGCAGTTTATCACCTAGCGGGAGCAGATACGAGCAGTACTTC. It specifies CASSLSPSGSRYEQYF.

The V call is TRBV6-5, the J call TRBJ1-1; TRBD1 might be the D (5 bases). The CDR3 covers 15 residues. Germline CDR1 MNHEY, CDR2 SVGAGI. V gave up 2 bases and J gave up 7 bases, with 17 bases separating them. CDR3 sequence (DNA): TGTGCCAGCAGTTACCTGGGGCAGGGTCGGCATGAAGCTTTCTTT. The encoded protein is CASSYLGQGRHEAFF.

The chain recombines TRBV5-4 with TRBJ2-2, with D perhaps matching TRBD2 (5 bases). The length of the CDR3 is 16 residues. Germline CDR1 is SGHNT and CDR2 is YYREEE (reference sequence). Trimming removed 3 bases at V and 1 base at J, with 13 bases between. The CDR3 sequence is CASSSPTGKNTGELFF. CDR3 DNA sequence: TGTGCCAGCAGCTCTCCGACCGGGAAGAACACCGGGGAGCTGTTTTTT.

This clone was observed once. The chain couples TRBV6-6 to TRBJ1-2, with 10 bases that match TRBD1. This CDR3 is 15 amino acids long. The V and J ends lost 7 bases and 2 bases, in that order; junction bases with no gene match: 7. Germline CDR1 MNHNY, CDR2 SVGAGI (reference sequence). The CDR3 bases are TGTGCCAGCAAAAGGCCGGGACAGGGGAACTATGGCTACACCTTC. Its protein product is CASKRPGQGNYGYTF.

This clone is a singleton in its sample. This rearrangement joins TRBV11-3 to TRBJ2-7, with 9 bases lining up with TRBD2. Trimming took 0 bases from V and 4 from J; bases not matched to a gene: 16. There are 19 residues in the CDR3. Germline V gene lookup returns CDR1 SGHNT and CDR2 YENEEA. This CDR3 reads CASSLDKGRASGVSYEQYF. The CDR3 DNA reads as TGTGCCAGCAGCTTAGATAAGGGGCGAGCTAGCGGGGTTTCTTACGAGCAGTACTTC. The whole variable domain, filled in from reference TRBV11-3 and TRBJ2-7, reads EAGVVQSPRYKIIEKKQPVAFWCNPISGHNTLYWYLQNLGQGPELLIRYENEEAVDDSQLPKDRFSAERLKGVDSTLKIQPAELGDSAVYLCASSLDKGRASGVSYEQYFGPGTRLTVT.

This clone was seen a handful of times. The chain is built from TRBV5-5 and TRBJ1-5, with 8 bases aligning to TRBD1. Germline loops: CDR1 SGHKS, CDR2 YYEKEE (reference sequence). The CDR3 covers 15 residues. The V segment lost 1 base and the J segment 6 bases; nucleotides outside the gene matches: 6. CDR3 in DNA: TGTGCCAGCAGCTTGTTGGGACAGGCATTTCAGCCCCAGCATTTT. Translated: CASSLLGQAFQPQHF. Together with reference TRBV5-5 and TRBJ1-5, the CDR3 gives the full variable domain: DAGVTQSPTHLIKTRGQQVTLRCSPISGHKSVSWYQQVLGQGPQFIFQYYEKEERGRGNFPDRFSARQFPNYSSELNVNALLLGDSALYLCASSLLGQAFQPQHFGDGTRLSIL.

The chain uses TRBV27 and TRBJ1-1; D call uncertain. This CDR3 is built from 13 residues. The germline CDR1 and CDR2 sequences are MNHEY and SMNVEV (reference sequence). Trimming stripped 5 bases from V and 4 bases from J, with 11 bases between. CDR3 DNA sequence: TGTGCCAGCAGTGCGGGCAGGAGCACTGAAGCTTTCTTT. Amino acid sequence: CASSAGRSTEAFF.

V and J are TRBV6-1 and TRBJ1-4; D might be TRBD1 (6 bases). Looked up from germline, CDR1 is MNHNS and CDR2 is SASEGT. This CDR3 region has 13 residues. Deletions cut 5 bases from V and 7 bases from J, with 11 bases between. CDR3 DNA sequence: TGTGCCAGCAGTCACAGGGAATCTGAAAAACTGTTTTTT. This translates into CASSHRESEKLFF.

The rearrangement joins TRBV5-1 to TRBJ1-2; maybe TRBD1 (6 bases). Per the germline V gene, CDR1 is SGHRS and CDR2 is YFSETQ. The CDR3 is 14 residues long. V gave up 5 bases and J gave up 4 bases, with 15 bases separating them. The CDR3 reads CASRLTGSVYGYTF. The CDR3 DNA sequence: TGCGCCAGCAGACTGACAGGTTCGGTCTATGGCTACACCTTC. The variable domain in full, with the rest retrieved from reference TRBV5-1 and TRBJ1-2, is KAGVTQTPRYLIKTRGQQVTLSCSPISGHRSVSWYQQTPGQGLQFLFEYFSETQRNKGNFPGRFSGRQFSNSRSEMNVSTLELGDSALYLCASRLTGSVYGYTFGSGTRLTVV.

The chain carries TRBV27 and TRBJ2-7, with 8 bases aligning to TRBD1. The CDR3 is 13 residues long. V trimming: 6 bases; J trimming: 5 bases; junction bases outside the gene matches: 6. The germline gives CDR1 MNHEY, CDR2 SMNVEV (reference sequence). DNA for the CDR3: TGTGCCAGCAGGTGGACAGGGTCCGACGAGCAGTACTTC. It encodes CASRWTGSDEQYF.

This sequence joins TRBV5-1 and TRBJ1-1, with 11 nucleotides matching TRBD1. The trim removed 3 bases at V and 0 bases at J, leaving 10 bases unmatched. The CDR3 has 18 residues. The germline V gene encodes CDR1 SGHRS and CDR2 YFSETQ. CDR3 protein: CASSYRGTGGNMNTEAFF. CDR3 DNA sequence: TGCGCCAGCAGCTATAGAGGGACAGGGGGTAATATGAACACTGAAGCTTTCTTT.